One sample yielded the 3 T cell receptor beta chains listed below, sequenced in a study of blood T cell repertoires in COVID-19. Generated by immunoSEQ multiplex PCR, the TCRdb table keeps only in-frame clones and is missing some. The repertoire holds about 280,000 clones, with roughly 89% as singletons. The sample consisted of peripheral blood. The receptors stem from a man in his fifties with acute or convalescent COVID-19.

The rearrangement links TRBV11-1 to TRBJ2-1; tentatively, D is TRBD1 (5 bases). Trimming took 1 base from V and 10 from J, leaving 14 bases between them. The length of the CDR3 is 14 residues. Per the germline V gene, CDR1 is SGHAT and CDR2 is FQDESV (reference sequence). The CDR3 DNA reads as TGTGCCAGCAGCTTAGGGGTCAGGGCAGAAGAGCAGTTCTTC. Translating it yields CASSLGVRAEEQFF.

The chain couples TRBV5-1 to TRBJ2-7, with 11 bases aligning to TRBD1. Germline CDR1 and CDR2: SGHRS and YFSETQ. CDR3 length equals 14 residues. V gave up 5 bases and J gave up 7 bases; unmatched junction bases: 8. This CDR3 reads CASSPGTGGLEQYF. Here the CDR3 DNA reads TGCGCCAGCAGTCCCGGGACAGGGGGGCTTGAGCAGTACTTC.

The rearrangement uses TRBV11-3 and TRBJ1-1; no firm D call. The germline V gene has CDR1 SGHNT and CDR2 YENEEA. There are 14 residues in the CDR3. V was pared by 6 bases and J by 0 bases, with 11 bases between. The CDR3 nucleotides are TGTGCCAGCAGTTTCGGAGGACTGAACACTGAAGCTTTCTTT. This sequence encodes CASSFGGLNTEAFF.